The source of this T cell receptor (beta chain) is a study of blood T cell repertoires in COVID-19. For the study at large: Specimens from acute and convalescent COVID-19 originated in the United States, Italy and Spain.

Germline CDR1 reads SSHAT; CDR2 reads FNYEAQ (reference sequence). This CDR3 region has 17 residues. Participant reports of clinical history set cohort assignment. With regard to this clone: Its ends do not fully match the called genes, so a read error is possible.

Repertoires were generated with immunoSEQ multiplex PCR, while TCRdb's copy carries only in-frame clones and drops some. Here the sample spans roughly 240,000 clones, about nine tenths being singletons. The chain uses TRBV7-7 and TRBJ2-1; 13 bases line up with TRBD2. The clonotype was recovered from a woman in her thirties or forties with acute COVID-19. The sequencing sample was made of PBMCs or T cells enriched from blood (not recorded which). The CDR3 sequence is CASSSNPGLAGSNEQFF. The CDR3 DNA reads TGTGCTAGCAGCTCAAATCCGGGACTAGCGGGAAGCAATGAGCAGTTCTTC.